This TCR beta chain was sequenced during a study of blood T cell repertoires in COVID-19. Study-level background: Whether acute or convalescent, the COVID-19 samples came from the United States, Italy and Spain.

CDR3 size: 15 residues. The germline V gene encodes CDR1 SGHAT and CDR2 FQNNGV. V gave up 4 bases and J gave up 7 bases; unmatched junction bases: 7. Only in-frame clones appear in the TCRdb table, and some are missing; sequencing was by immunoSEQ multiplex PCR. The top ten hold approximately 1.8% of the sample, which has 200,000 to 250,000 clones, approximately 80% seen once. V is TRBV11-2 and J is TRBJ1-6; 7 nucleotides line up with TRBD1. The receptor was derived from a man in his 60s who had recovered from COVID-19. Sequencing input: PBMCs or T cells enriched from blood (not recorded which). For the CDR3, the DNA is TGTGCCAGCAGCTCACCGACAGGGAGGAATTCACCCCTCCACTTT. Protein product: CASSSPTGRNSPLHF.